The 17 T cell receptor beta chains below were found in one sample sequenced in a study of T cell responses to AZD1222 COVID-19 vaccine. Data came from immunoSEQ multiplex PCR; TCRdb stores just in-frame clones and leaves some out. The sample carries around 130,000 clones, 70% to 90% recorded once. The sequences come from peripheral blood, collected on day 0 of AZD1222 vaccination. These receptors were taken from an adult in good health.

This chain uses TRBV15 with TRBJ2-3, with 10 nucleotides matching TRBD2. The CDR3 has 17 residues. Germline-derived CDR1 and CDR2 are LNHNV and YYDKDF (reference sequence). The junction had 6 bases not matched to a gene; V was cut back by 0 bases and J by 3 bases. The CDR3 here is CATSRDVSSGRTDTQYF. The CDR3 coding sequence is TGTGCCACCAGCAGAGATGTGTCTAGCGGGAGAACAGATACGCAGTATTTT.

As DNA, the CDR3 is TGTGCCAGCTCACCACGCCGGACTAGCGGGGGTTCCGGGGAGCTGTTTTTT. Its translation: CASSPRRTSGGSGELFF. The chain has TRBV18 and TRBJ2-2, with 13 bases lining up with TRBD2. Germline CDR1 is KGHSH and CDR2 is LQKENI. The CDR3 covers 17 residues. Trimming took 1 base from V and 6 from J; bases not matched to a gene: 5.

This chain joins TRBV27 and TRBJ2-7; 7 nucleotides agree with TRBD1. V shed 7 bases, J shed 0 bases, and the junction held 6 bases outside the gene matches. Germline V gives CDR1 MNHEY, CDR2 SMNVEV (reference sequence). The CDR3 is 14 residues long. The CDR3 bases are TGTGCCAGCAAGACGACAGGGTCCTCCTACGAGCAGTACTTC. Amino acids: CASKTTGSSYEQYF.

The rearrangement links TRBV7-2 to TRBJ2-3; no clear D gene. From germline, CDR1 is SGHTA and CDR2 FQGNSA. This CDR3 region has 17 residues. With 1 base removed from V and 1 base from J, the gap between germline ends came to 15 bases. CDR3 coding DNA: TGTGCCAGCAGCTTAGGGTTTCTCTCAAGGGGCACAGATACGCAGTATTTT. This codes for CASSLGFLSRGTDTQYF. Complete variable domain (other parts from reference TRBV7-2 and TRBJ2-3): GAGVSQSPSNKVTEKGKDVELRCDPISGHTALYWYRQSLGQGLEFLIYFQGNSAPDKSGLPSDRFSAERTGGSVSTLTIQRTQQEDSAVYLCASSLGFLSRGTDTQYFGPGTRLTVL.

The rearrangement uses TRBV18 and TRBJ1-1, with D unclear. Germline CDR1 reads KGHSH; CDR2 reads LQKENI. The CDR3 is made up of 15 amino acids. Trimming shortened V by 1 base and J by 2 bases, and 11 bases separated the two germline ends. The chain's CDR3 is CASSPLDNPNTEAFF. CDR3 in DNA: TGTGCCAGCTCACCACTTGACAACCCTAACACTGAAGCTTTCTTT.

The gene calls are TRBV6-4 and TRBJ1-2; a possible D gene is TRBD1 (6 bases). CDR3 length equals 15 residues. V was cut by 6 bases and J by 1 base, with 15 bases left in between. The germline V gene encodes CDR1 MRHNA and CDR2 SNTAGT. This chain's CDR3 is CASSRHREGNYGYTF. The CDR3 bases are TGTGCCAGCAGCCGCCACAGGGAGGGTAACTATGGCTACACCTTC.

V is TRBV7-9 and J is TRBJ1-2; D gene unclear. Germline assignment: CDR1 SEHNR and CDR2 FQNEAQ (reference sequence). V lost 2 bases to trimming and J lost 4 bases, with 11 bases between them. This CDR3 comprises 14 residues. In DNA form, the CDR3 reads TGTGCCAGCAGCTTAAATAAAGTTGGCTATGGCTACACCTTC. This gives the protein CASSLNKVGYGYTF.

V is TRBV6-1 and J is TRBJ1-6, with D hard to call. CDR1 is MNHNS, CDR2 SASEGT, per germline. The CDR3 is 18 residues long. Trimming removed 2 bases at V and 4 bases at J, with 18 bases between. CDR3 nucleotides: TGTGCCAGCAGTGAACGGCTAGGGCCCTCCCAATATAATTCACCCCTCCACTTT. This translates into CASSERLGPSQYNSPLHF.

This clone has a handful of counts. The chain links TRBV4-3 to TRBJ1-2; 9 nucleotides match TRBD1. Trimming cost V 4 bases and J 5 bases; bases outside gene matches: 11. The germline V gene has CDR1 LGHNA and CDR2 YSLEER. The CDR3 loop spans 16 amino acids. The CDR3 sequence is CASSRYPGTGRYGYTF. CDR3 nucleotides: TGCGCCAGCAGCCGGTACCCAGGGACAGGGAGATATGGCTACACCTTC.

The V and J genes are TRBV10-2 and TRBJ1-1; 7 bases are shared with TRBD1. The CDR3 covers 13 residues. CDR1 is WSHSY and CDR2 is SAAADI in the germline V gene. The V and J ends lost 4 bases and 7 bases, in that order; junction bases with no gene match: 6. The CDR3 DNA reads as TGCGCCAGCAGTGGACAGGGCTATAATGAAGCTTTCTTT. Translation gives CASSGQGYNEAFF.

In this sample, this clone turned up once. The sample carries other DNA sequences with the same CDR3. CDR3 sequence (DNA): TGTGCCAGCAGCGTAGGACAAGGATTCTATGGCTACACCTTC. Translation: CASSVGQGFYGYTF. The chain joins TRBV9 to TRBJ1-2; D ambiguous. This CDR3 contains 14 residues. V was trimmed by 0 bases and J by 4 bases, leaving 10 bases between them. The germline CDR1 and CDR2 sequences are SGDLS and YYNGEE.

This clone has only one observation. The chain has TRBV3-1 (or the pseudogene TRBV3-2) and TRBJ2-3; D perhaps matches TRBD1 (5 bases). V dropped 2 bases and J dropped 7 bases, with 10 bases sitting between them. Germline CDR1 LGHDT, CDR2 YNNKEL (reference sequence). The CDR3 length is 13 residues. The chain's CDR3 is CASSQLGVYTQYF. The CDR3 region has the DNA TGTGCCAGCAGCCAACTAGGGGTTTATACGCAGTATTTT.

This chain connects TRBV27 to TRBJ1-4; TRBD1 is a possible D gene (5 bases). The CDR3 runs to 16 residues. Germline values: CDR1 MNHEY, CDR2 SMNVEV (reference sequence). Trimming pared 1 base from V and 2 bases from J, leaving 11 bases between. The CDR3 region is CASSLYYAGTNEKLFF. CDR3 nucleotides: TGTGCCAGCAGTTTATATTACGCAGGGACTAATGAAAAACTGTTTTTT. The full variable domain, its missing parts supplied by reference TRBV27 and TRBJ1-4, is EAQVTQNPRYLITVTGKKLTVTCSQNMNHEYMSWYRQDPGLGLRQIYYSMNVEVTDKGDVPEGYKVSRKEKRNFPLILESPSPNQTSLYFCASSLYYAGTNEKLFFGSGTQLSVL.

This clone was found a few times. This chain links TRBV3-1 (or the pseudogene TRBV3-2) with TRBJ1-3; D remains ambiguous. The CDR3 has 14 residues. CDR1 and CDR2 (germline): LGHDT, YNNKEL (reference sequence). V lost 3 bases and J 0 bases, leaving 6 bases between the germline ends. The CDR3 protein is CASSHGGSGNTIYF. The CDR3 nucleotides read TGTGCCAGCAGCCACGGTGGCTCTGGAAACACCATATATTTT.

V is TRBV24-1 and J is TRBJ2-1; tentatively, D is TRBD2 (6 bases). There are 12 residues in the CDR3. V was cut by 1 base and J by 13 bases, with 10 bases left in between. Germline CDR1 and CDR2: KGHDR and SFDVKD. The CDR3 protein is CATSDFGGAQFF. The CDR3 coding sequence is TGTGCCACCAGTGATTTCGGAGGGGCCCAGTTCTTC.

This clone has a single count. This sequence joins TRBV21-1 and TRBJ2-7; the table calls TRBD1, which could not be checked here. TRBV21-1 is a pseudogene. CDR3 length: 15 amino acids. The CDR3 spells CASSKAGTGTYEQYF. The CDR3 DNA reads as TGTGCCAGCAGCAAAGCGGGGACAGGGACGTACGAGCAGTACTTC.

The chain carries TRBV7-3 and TRBJ1-2; 10 bases map to TRBD1. The V gene end was trimmed by 5 bases and the J gene end by 8 bases; junction bases not matched to a gene: 8. The germline gives CDR1 SGHTA, CDR2 FQGTGA. CDR3 length: 14 residues. The CDR3 nucleotides read TGTGCCAGCAGCCCTGACAGGGGGCGAAGGGGCTACACCTTC. Its protein is CASSPDRGRRGYTF.